Listed below are T cell receptor beta chains from one sample, sequenced in a study of cytomegalovirus exposure and HLA in healthy donors. The data were produced by immunoSEQ multiplex PCR, yet TCRdb's version contains in-frame clones alone and is incomplete. There are tens of thousands of clones in the sample; approximately 80% occur only once, and 2.5% to 3% lies in the top ten. The source material was PBMCs. These receptors all come from a man under 40 in good health and CMV-seronegative. The CDR3 runs from the conserved cysteine through the conserved F or W. A D gene is named only where the DNA matches it firmly.

j_call v_call d_call cdr3_aa
TRBJ1-1 TRBV6-5 . CASSYSGGLGTEAFF
TRBJ2-2 TRBV18 . CASSPRPLGPPNTGELFF
TRBJ2-2 TRBV29-1 . CSVEGRSYTGELFF
TRBJ1-5 TRBV6-1 . CASSERGSNQPQHF
TRBJ2-1 TRBV4-1 TRBD2 CASSLSGESSYNEQFF
TRBJ1-1 TRBV6-6 . CASSYSGGTEAFF
. TRBV13 TRBD2 CASSLRGARYEQYF
TRBJ1-5 TRBV27 . CASSPSRGSNQPQHF
TRBJ1-6 TRBV10-3 . CAVSEVRGISNSPLHF
TRBJ2-2 TRBV23-1 TRBD2 CASSQWDGGAPGELFF
TRBJ2-5 TRBV11-3 TRBD1 CASSLGTGKETQYF
TRBJ2-7 TRBV30 . CAWSALYEQYF
TRBJ2-3 TRBV7-9 TRBD2 CASSFPGSRTSGSTDTQYF
TRBJ1-6 TRBV10-3 TRBD1 CAISGQGEGVSPLHF
TRBJ2-5 TRBV7-7 . CASSLGPTLETQYF
TRBJ1-4 TRBV28 TRBD1 CASRRTGAGYEKLFF
TRBJ1-6 TRBV7-2 TRBD1 CASSLGQPFSPLHF
TRBJ1-1 TRBV2 . CASNGHTEAFF
TRBJ2-3 TRBV28 . CASASGGMTDTQYF
TRBJ2-4 TRBV19 . CASSETTAQYF
TRBJ2-5 TRBV7-9 TRBD2 CASSLGLAGGKETQYF
TRBJ1-3 TRBV7-9 . CASSSFPLSDSGNTIYF
TRBJ1-1 TRBV25-1 TRBD1 CASRDRNWNTEAFF
TRBJ1-6 TRBV7-2 . CASSFARDSPLHF
TRBJ1-1 TRBV9 . CASSAPHGEAFF
TRBJ1-1 TRBV4-1 . CASSQTRTKGEAFF
TRBJ2-7 TRBV29-1 TRBD1 CSVEDRQGRAAYEQYF
TRBJ1-5 TRBV28 . CASSKQGGNQPQHF
TRBJ1-2 TRBV7-6 . CASSSVGQGVYRGYTF
TRBJ1-1 TRBV7-2 . CASSLALGGTLNTEAFF
TRBJ2-3 TRBV7-2 . CASRDKESTQYF
TRBJ1-2 TRBV19 TRBD1 CASSGQDIYGYTF
TRBJ1-2 TRBV18 . CASSPDTVYYGYTF
TRBJ1-6 TRBV4-1 TRBD1 CASSHLGQGNSPLHF
TRBJ2-3 TRBV19 . CASSFAGITDTQYF
TRBJ2-1 TRBV6-5 TRBD1 CASTKQGLYNEQFF
TRBJ2-1 TRBV2 . CASSFSDRREQFF
TRBJ2-3 TRBV5-5 . CASSFNTDTQYF
TRBJ1-2 TRBV25-1 TRBD1 CASSPGQGVSGYTF
TRBJ1-6 TRBV4-1 . CASSQVNNSPLHF
TRBJ1-1 TRBV29-1 TRBD1 CSVRDRGNTEAFF
TRBJ2-1 TRBV7-2 TRBD1 CASSKQGQRTYNEQFF
TRBJ1-5 TRBV6-5 TRBD1 CASRDRVNQPQHF
TRBJ1-2 TRBV19 . CASCRGGNYGYTF
TRBJ2-3 TRBV5-5 TRBD1 CASSLLTGTTDTQYF
TRBJ2-7 TRBV5-1 TRBD1 CASSSGQVTSDEQYF